Detailed here is one TCR beta chain. The germline V gene encodes CDR1 SGHTA and CDR2 FQGNSA. The V and J ends lost 3 bases and 10 bases respectively, with 21 bases between them. CDR3 length: 15 residues. The data belong to a study of blood T cell repertoires in COVID-19. Sequencing used immunoSEQ multiplex PCR; TCRdb keeps in-frame clones, though not all of them. The table includes about 110,000 clones, 80% detected once. This chain uses TRBV7-2 with TRBJ1-1, with no clear D. Sample: peripheral blood. The clonotype comes from a human donor in a cohort sampled during active or convalescent COVID-19. The CDR3 bases are TGTGCCAGCAGCTTGACCGGAACCCCCGGCCCGGGAGCTTTCTTT. Translating gives CASSLTGTPGPGAFF. Full variable domain (remainder filled in from reference TRBV7-2 and TRBJ1-1): GAGVSQSPSNKVTEKGKDVELRCDPISGHTALYWYRQSLGQGLEFLIYFQGNSAPDKSGLPSDRFSAERTGGSVSTLTIQRTQQEDSAVYLCASSLTGTPGPGAFFGQGTRLTVV.